The present T cell receptor beta chain was sequenced within a study of cytomegalovirus exposure and HLA in healthy donors. Study-wide results and limits: Across donors, sequencing depth was assumed by presence/absence analyses to be roughly uniform. Productive rates of about 87% or about 30% were seen for most TCR beta V segments in an earlier analysis. By HLA locus, TCR association rates varied in a later analysis, with DRB1 showing the most and HLA-C the fewest.

Germline lookup yields CDR1 SGHNT and CDR2 YYREEE (reference sequence). V gave up 6 bases and J gave up 3 bases; unmatched junction bases: 9. The CDR3 runs to 17 residues. PCR employed 60 Vbeta and 13 Jbeta primers. Some clones are missing from TCRdb's copy, which holds only in-frame ones; the method was immunoSEQ multiplex PCR. The sample holds about 170,000 clones, around four fifths seen once. Worth noting for this clone: What it binds is not known.

The J gene is TRBJ2-2, the V gene TRBV5-4; 12 positions match TRBD2. The TCR sequence derives from a female donor in good health and CMV-seronegative. The sequenced sample was PBMCs. CDR3 DNA sequence: TGTGCCAGCACTCTGAGGCGACTAGCGGGAGACACCGGGGAGCTGTTTTTT. Amino acids: CASTLRRLAGDTGELFF.